This T cell receptor beta chain was sequenced in a study of CD8+CD57+ T cells in acquired aplastic anemia. TCR beta VDJ and CDR3 were profiled, and genomic DNA was the template. TCRdb re-called the reads through MiXCR, storing one row per CDR3 protein. The sample has under 500,000 distinct CDR3 sequences; about a third are singletons. Flow cytometry had shown expanded CD8+CD57+ cells in the patients chosen for sequencing. A note on this clonotype: Mismatch with germline at one junction end may stem from a read error.

CDR3 length: 15 amino acids. Per the germline V gene, CDR1 is LNHNV and CDR2 is YYDKDF (reference sequence). The sequenced sample was sorted CD4+, CD8+, or CD8+CD57+ T cells (not recorded which) from PBMCs. The sequence was collected from a human donor with aplastic anemia. The V gene is TRBV15, the J gene TRBJ1-5; D may be TRBD1 (5 bases). In DNA, the CDR3 is TGTGCCGCCAGCAGCTTGGGGGGGAACAATCAGCCCCAGCATTTT. Translating gives CAASSLGGNNQPQHF.